This T cell receptor beta chain was found in a study of CD8+ T cells in alopecia areata. Study-level findings and limits: Normal skin contains resident alphabeta T cells, and these are also sequenced in scalp samples. Lesional scalp exceeded normal scalp in clonality, especially in alopecia totalis/universalis. Mice showed clearer TCR sharing than patients did, a gap that was possibly HLA-related.

Extracted RNA was reverse transcribed, and the resulting cDNA served as sequencing template. The table came from immunoSEQ multiplex PCR; TCRdb's copy has only in-frame clones and leaves some out. The sample consists of about 110,000 clones, approximately 59% of them appearing once. A word on this clone: Its antigen is not known.

Germline V lookup: CDR1 SGHAT, CDR2 FQNNGV. The V end was cut by 1 base, the J end by 3 bases, with 13 bases between. The CDR3 has 15 residues. What was sequenced was CD8+ T cells sorted from blood. The sequence was obtained from a human donor in good health. This chain connects TRBV11-2 to TRBJ2-7; D is unclear. This CDR3 is CASSLGLGVDYEQYF. In nucleotides, the CDR3 is TGTGCCAGCAGCTTAGGGCTTGGCGTTGACTACGAGCAGTACTTC.